This T cell receptor (beta chain) was sequenced during a study of radiation and T cells in renal cell carcinoma. As to time point: baseline pretreatment blood. Indicated treatment: 15 Gy SBRT to primary tumor, nephrectomy 4 weeks later. This CDR3 comprises 17 residues. Germline lookup yields CDR1 KGHSH and CDR2 LQKENI. Unmatched junction bases numbered 8, after V lost 0 bases and J lost 6 bases. Clones were read by immunoSEQ multiplex PCR, and TCRdb kept only the in-frame ones, dropping some. Of about 130,000 clones in the sample, roughly 84% are singletons; the top ten hold 12%. The receptor's source is a woman aged 45-65 years with renal cell carcinoma. The gene calls are TRBV18 and TRBJ2-1; 10 bases match TRBD2. The starting material was blood, obtained from a patient whose treatment included radiotherapy and nephrectomy. The CDR3 DNA reads as TGTGCCAGCTCACCACCGGTAGCGGGGGGCCCTACCAATGAGCAGTTCTTC. Its translation: CASSPPVAGGPTNEQFF.